The count of the clone carrying this TCR beta chain is one. The target antigen is unknown. The sample originates from a study of OX40 agonist ivuxolimab in advanced cancers. Study context: Patients were dosed intravenously with ivuxolimab at 0.01 to 10 mg/kg every 2 weeks. Recorded diagnoses for dose-escalation patients were hepatocellular carcinoma, melanoma, renal cell or head and neck cancer. General observations from the study: Also present in some nonresponders was a low level of normalized T-cell clonal expansion. Specificity for antigen went undetermined in the expanded peripheral T cells.

Generated by immunoSEQ multiplex PCR, the TCRdb table keeps only in-frame clones and is missing some. This table has around 50,000 clones, 85% appearing once. V lost 0 bases and J lost 8, with 14 bases in between. The CDR3 spans 14 residues. The germline V gene has CDR1 SGDLS and CDR2 YYNGEE. This specimen was CD4+ or CD8+ T cells sorted from blood, taken in a trial of the OX40 agonist ivuxolimab. J is TRBJ1-2 and V is TRBV9; perhaps TRBD1 as D (5 bases). This TCR came from an adult with an advanced solid tumor such as melanoma, head and neck, liver or kidney cancer. Here the CDR3 reads CASSVGGSIKGYTF. In DNA, the CDR3 is TGTGCCAGCAGCGTAGGGGGGTCAATTAAGGGCTACACCTTC.